This is a list of T cell receptor beta chains from one sample in a study of radiation and T cells in renal cell carcinoma. Using immunoSEQ multiplex PCR, the repertoire was profiled, and TCRdb retains in-frame clones only, with some absent. Found here are 60,000 to 65,000 clones, roughly four fifths of them singletons; the top ten hold roughly 7%. The source was blood, collected from a patient whose treatment included radiotherapy and nephrectomy. The source is a man aged 55 to 70 with renal cell carcinoma. Both conserved end residues are part of each CDR3. The D gene is left open where the match is weak. The size of a clone is reported for some rows only, either as once, few or many, or as a class for expanded clones.

clone_size,j_call,d_call,v_call,cdr3_nt,cdr3_aa
.,TRBJ1-4,TRBD1,TRBV15,TGTGCCACCAGCAGAGAAGGGGGCGAGGGTGAAAAACTGTTTTTT,CATSREGGEGEKLFF
.,TRBJ1-4,.,TRBV9,TGTGCCAGCAGCCCCGGACACACAACTAATGAAAAACTGTTTTTT,CASSPGHTTNEKLFF
once,TRBJ2-1,.,TRBV5-4,TGTGCCAGCAGCTTGGTGGCGTGGAAAGGCGCCCACAATGAGCAGTTCTTC,CASSLVAWKGAHNEQFF
once,TRBJ1-4,.,TRBV19,TGTGCCAGTAGTATCGGGACTTTTAATGAAAAACTGTTTTTT,CASSIGTFNEKLFF
.,TRBJ1-3,.,TRBV18,TGTGCCAGCTCACCGCAGACGGACTCTGGAAACACCATATATTTT,CASSPQTDSGNTIYF
few,TRBJ1-1,.,TRBV6-1,TGTGCCAGCAGTGAACAAGGGGCTGCCGTCACTGAAGCTTTCTTT,CASSEQGAAVTEAFF
.,TRBJ2-3,.,TRBV6-1,TGTGCCAGCAGTGTTGTGGGGGCCACAGATACGCAGTATTTT,CASSVVGATDTQYF
.,TRBJ2-1,TRBD1,TRBV27,TGTGCCAGCAGTCCCCACACAGGGGGCATCGAGCAGTTCTTC,CASSPHTGGIEQFF
.,TRBJ1-1,.,TRBV27,TGTGCCAGCAGTTTTGGAGGGGACACTGAAGCTTTCTTT,CASSFGGDTEAFF
.,TRBJ2-3,.,TRBV9,TGTGCCAGCAGCGTGTGGCAGTACACAGATACGCAGTATTTT,CASSVWQYTDTQYF